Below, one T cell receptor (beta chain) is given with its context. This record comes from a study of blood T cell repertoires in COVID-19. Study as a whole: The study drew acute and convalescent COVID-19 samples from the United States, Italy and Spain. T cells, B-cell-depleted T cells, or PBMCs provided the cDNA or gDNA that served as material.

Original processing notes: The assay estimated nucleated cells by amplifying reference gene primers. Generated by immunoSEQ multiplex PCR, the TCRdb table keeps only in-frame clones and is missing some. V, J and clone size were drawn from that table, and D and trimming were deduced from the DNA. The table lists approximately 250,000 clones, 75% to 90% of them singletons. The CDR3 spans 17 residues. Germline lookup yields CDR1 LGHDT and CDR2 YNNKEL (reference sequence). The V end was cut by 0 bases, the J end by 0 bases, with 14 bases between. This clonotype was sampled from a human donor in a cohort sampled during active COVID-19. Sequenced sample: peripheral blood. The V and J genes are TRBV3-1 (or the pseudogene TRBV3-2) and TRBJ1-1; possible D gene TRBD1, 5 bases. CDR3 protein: CASSQEALAGMNTEAFF. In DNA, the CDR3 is TGTGCCAGCAGCCAAGAGGCGCTGGCAGGGATGAACACTGAAGCTTTCTTT.